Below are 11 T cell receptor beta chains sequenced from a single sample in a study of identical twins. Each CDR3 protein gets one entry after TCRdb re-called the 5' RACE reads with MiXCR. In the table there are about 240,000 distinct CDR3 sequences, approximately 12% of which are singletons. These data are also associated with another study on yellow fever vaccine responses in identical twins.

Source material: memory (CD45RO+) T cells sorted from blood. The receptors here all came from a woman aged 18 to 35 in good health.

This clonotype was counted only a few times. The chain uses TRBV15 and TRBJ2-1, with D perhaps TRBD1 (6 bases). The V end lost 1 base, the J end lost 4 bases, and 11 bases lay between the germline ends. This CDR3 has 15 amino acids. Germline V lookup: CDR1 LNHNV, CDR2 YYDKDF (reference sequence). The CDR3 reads CATSRGTELYNEQFF. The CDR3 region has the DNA TGTGCCACCAGCAGAGGGACAGAGCTATACAATGAGCAGTTCTTC.

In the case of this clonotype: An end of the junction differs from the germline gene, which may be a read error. CDR3 amino acids: CASTVGSEANVLTF. The CDR3 DNA is TGTGCCAGCACCGTGGGCTCTGAGGCCAACGTCCTGACTTTC. The chain recombines TRBV12-3 or TRBV12-4 with TRBJ2-6; D remains ambiguous. This CDR3 has 14 amino acids.

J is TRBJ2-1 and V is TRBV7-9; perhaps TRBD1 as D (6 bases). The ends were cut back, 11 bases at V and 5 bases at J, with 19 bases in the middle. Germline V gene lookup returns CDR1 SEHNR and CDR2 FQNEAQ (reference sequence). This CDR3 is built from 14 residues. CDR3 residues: CAAGQGSIHNEQFF. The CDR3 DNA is TGTGCCGCGGGCCAGGGGAGCATCCACAATGAGCAGTTCTTC. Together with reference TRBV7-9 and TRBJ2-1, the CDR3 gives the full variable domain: DTGVSQNPRHKITKRGQNVTFRCDPISEHNRLYWYRQTLGQGPEFLTYFQNEAQLEKSRLLSDRFSAERPKGSFSTLEIQRTEQGDSAMYLCAAGQGSIHNEQFFGPGTRLTVL.

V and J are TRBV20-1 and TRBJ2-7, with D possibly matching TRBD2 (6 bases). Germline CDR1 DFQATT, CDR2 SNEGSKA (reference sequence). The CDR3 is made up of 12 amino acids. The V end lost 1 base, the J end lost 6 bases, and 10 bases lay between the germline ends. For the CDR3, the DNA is TGCAGTGCTAGAGTCGGGGGAACCGAGCAGTACTTC. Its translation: CSARVGGTEQYF.

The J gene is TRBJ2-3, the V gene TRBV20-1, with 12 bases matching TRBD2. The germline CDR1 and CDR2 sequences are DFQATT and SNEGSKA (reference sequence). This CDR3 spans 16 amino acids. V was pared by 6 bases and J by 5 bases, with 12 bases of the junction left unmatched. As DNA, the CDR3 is TGCAGTGCCCAACCCCTAGCGGGGGGGCCGGGAGATACGCAGTATTTT. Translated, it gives CSAQPLAGGPGDTQYF.

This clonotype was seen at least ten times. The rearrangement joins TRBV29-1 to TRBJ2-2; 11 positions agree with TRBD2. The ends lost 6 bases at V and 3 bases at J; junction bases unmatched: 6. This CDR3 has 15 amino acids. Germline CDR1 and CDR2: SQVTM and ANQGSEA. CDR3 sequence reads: CSVKTSGDYTGELFF. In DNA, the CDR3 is TGCAGCGTCAAGACTAGCGGGGATTACACCGGGGAGCTGTTTTTT.

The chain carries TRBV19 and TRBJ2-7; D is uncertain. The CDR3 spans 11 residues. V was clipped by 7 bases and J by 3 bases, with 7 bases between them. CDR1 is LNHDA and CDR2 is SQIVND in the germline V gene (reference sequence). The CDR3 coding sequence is TGTGCCAGTAAGGGCGGCTACGAGCAGTACTTC. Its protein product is CASKGGYEQYF.

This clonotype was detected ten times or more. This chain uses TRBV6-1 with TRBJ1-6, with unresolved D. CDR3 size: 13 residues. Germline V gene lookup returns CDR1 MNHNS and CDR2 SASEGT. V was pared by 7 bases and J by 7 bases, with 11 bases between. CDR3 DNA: TGTGCCAGCAAGGAAATACGGAATTCACCCCTCCACTTT. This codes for CASKEIRNSPLHF.

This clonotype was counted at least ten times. The CDR3 spells CASSQGLAGRDEQFF. In DNA form, the CDR3 reads TGCGCCAGCAGCCAAGGATTAGCGGGAAGGGATGAGCAGTTCTTC. The chain combines TRBV4-1 with TRBJ2-1; 8 bases are a match to TRBD2. CDR1 and CDR2 from the germline V gene are MGHRA and YSYEKL. CDR3 length: 15 amino acids. The junction had 7 bases not matched to a gene; V was cut back by 1 base and J by 8 bases.

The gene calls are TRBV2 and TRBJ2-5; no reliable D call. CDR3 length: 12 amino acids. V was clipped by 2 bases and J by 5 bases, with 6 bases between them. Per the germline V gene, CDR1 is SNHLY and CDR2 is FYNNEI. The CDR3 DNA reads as TGTGCCAGCAGTGAACCTCCGGAGACCCAGTACTTC. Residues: CASSEPPETQYF.

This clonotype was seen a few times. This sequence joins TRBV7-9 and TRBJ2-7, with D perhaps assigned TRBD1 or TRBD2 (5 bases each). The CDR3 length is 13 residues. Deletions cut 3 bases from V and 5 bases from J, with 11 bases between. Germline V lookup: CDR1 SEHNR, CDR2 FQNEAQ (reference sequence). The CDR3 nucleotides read TGTGCCAGCAGCTTCTCCGGGGCCAACGAGCAGTACTTC. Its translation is CASSFSGANEQYF.